This is a list of T cell receptor beta chains from one sample in a study of CD8+ T cells in alopecia areata. Profiled with immunoSEQ multiplex PCR; TCRdb holds only in-frame clones, not every one. The data show some 200,000 clones, with more than 50% seen just once and around 5% held by the top ten. The sample taken for sequencing was CD8+ T cells sorted from blood. All receptors derive from a human donor in good health. Each CDR3 is given with its conserved first and last residue. Each record gives: J gene, clone size, D gene, V gene, CDR3 protein, CDR3 DNA. A D gene is named only where the DNA matches it firmly. Clone size appears in some rows only: once, few, many, or a class for an expanded clone.

TRBJ1-2 | NA | TRBD1 | TRBV5-6 | CASSPGQGYGYTF | TGTGCCAGCAGCCCGGGACAGGGGTATGGCTACACCTTC
TRBJ2-1 | NA | NA | TRBV14 | CASSHDEQFF | TGTGCCAGCAGCCACGATGAGCAGTTCTTC
TRBJ2-5 | NA | TRBD2 | TRBV9 | CASSVGSGQAETQYF | TGTGCCAGCAGCGTAGGTAGCGGGCAAGCCGAGACCCAGTACTTC
TRBJ2-2 | NA | NA | TRBV4-1 | CASSPRGNTGELFF | TGCGCCAGCAGCCCACGGGGGAACACCGGGGAGCTGTTTTTT
TRBJ2-7 | NA | NA | TRBV13 | CASSPAQRVNEQYF | TGTGCCAGCAGTCCCGCCCAGAGGGTCAACGAGCAGTACTTC
TRBJ2-1 | NA | NA | TRBV6-1 | CASSDVRQKYNEQFF | TGTGCCAGCAGTGATGTGAGACAGAAGTACAATGAGCAGTTCTTC
TRBJ2-7 | once | NA | TRBV2 | CASVHRDSYEQYF | TGTGCCAGCGTACACAGGGATTCCTACGAGCAGTACTTC
TRBJ2-3 | few | NA | TRBV29-1 | CSARSGGTDTQYF | TGCAGCGCCAGGTCGGGTGGCACAGATACGCAGTATTTT
TRBJ2-5 | few | TRBD1 | TRBV2 | CASSTGQGAETQYF | TGTGCCAGCAGTACGGGACAGGGGGCCGAGACCCAGTACTTC
TRBJ1-1 | few | TRBD1 | TRBV7-9 | CASRSILQGANTEAFF | TGTGCCAGCAGATCGATACTCCAGGGGGCGAACACTGAAGCTTTCTTT
TRBJ1-1 | NA | NA | TRBV27 | CASTSYRNTEAFF | TGTGCCAGCACCTCGTACCGAAACACTGAAGCTTTCTTT
TRBJ2-1 | NA | TRBD2 | TRBV2 | CASSSRDYYNEQFF | TGTGCCAGCTCCTCCCGGGACTACTACAATGAGCAGTTCTTC
TRBJ1-1 | once | NA | TRBV2 | CASRIGGEAFF | TGTGCCAGCAGAATTGGAGGGGAAGCTTTCTTT
TRBJ2-6 | NA | NA | TRBV29-1 | CSVDKGPPGANVLTF | TGCAGCGTTGACAAGGGGCCCCCTGGGGCCAACGTCCTGACTTTC
TRBJ2-2 | many | TRBD1 | TRBV6-4 | CATSDGTDTGELFF | TGTGCCACCAGTGATGGGACAGACACCGGGGAGCTGTTTTTT
TRBJ2-3 | NA | TRBD2 | TRBV7-9 | CASSPGTSGESDTQYF | TGTGCCAGCAGCCCAGGGACTAGCGGGGAATCAGATACGCAGTATTTT
TRBJ2-7 | NA | TRBD1 | TRBV11-2 | CASSLGTGGFSSYEQYF | TGTGCCAGCAGCTTAGGGACAGGGGGGTTTAGCTCCTACGAGCAGTACTTC
TRBJ2-7 | NA | NA | TRBV25-1 | CASREGPSYEQYF | TGTGCCAGCCGAGAGGGCCCATCCTACGAGCAGTACTTC
TRBJ1-1 | NA | NA | TRBV9 | CASSLEGRNTEAFF | TGTGCCAGCAGTCTTGAGGGAAGGAACACTGAAGCTTTCTTT
TRBJ2-7 | NA | TRBD2 | TRBV4-1 | CASSTRTSGSYEQYF | TGCGCCAGCAGCACGCGGACTAGCGGGAGCTACGAGCAGTACTTC
TRBJ2-7 | NA | TRBD2 | TRBV4-1 | CASSQVSGGASYEQYF | TGCGCCAGCAGCCAGGTTAGCGGGGGGGCGTCCTACGAGCAGTACTTC
TRBJ2-3 | few | TRBD2 | TRBV7-9 | CAGTPSGGDTQYF | TGTGCCGGGACACCTAGCGGGGGAGATACGCAGTATTTT
TRBJ2-2 | NA | NA | TRBV7-8 | CASSLPRGANGELFF | TGTGCCAGCAGCTTACCCCGGGGGGCTAACGGGGAGCTGTTTTTT
TRBJ1-1 | NA | NA | TRBV2 | CASTSENTEAFF | TGTGCCAGCACCTCAGAGAACACTGAAGCTTTCTTT
TRBJ1-5 | NA | TRBD1 | TRBV2 | CASSETEDRDYSNQPQHF | TGTGCCAGCAGTGAAACGGAGGACAGGGACTATAGCAATCAGCCCCAGCATTTT
TRBJ2-7 | NA | NA | TRBV27 | CAVGPGLGEQYF | TGTGCCGTCGGCCCCGGATTGGGGGAGCAGTACTTC
TRBJ2-7 | NA | NA | TRBV27 | CASGLRTRSYEQYF | TGTGCCAGCGGGCTCCGGACACGGTCCTACGAGCAGTACTTC
TRBJ2-5 | NA | NA | TRBV13 | CASSPRLGQETQYF | TGTGCCAGCAGCCCCCGACTAGGGCAAGAGACCCAGTACTTC
TRBJ2-7 | NA | NA | TRBV5-4 | CASSFRRSYEQYF | TGTGCCAGCAGCTTTCGGAGGTCCTACGAGCAGTACTTC
TRBJ2-3 | few | NA | TRBV7-9 | CASSLPGTLDTQYF | TGTGCCAGCAGCCTGCCGGGGACTTTAGATACGCAGTATTTT
TRBJ1-5 | few | TRBD1 | TRBV15 | CATSTDRVDQPQHF | TGTGCCACCAGCACGGACAGGGTGGATCAGCCCCAGCATTTT
TRBJ1-1 | NA | TRBD1 | TRBV5-6 | CASSQGQGRSTEAFF | TGTGCCAGCAGCCAAGGACAGGGGAGGAGCACTGAAGCTTTCTTT
TRBJ1-2 | NA | NA | TRBV4-1 | CASSQDPYRSSYTF | TGCGCCAGCAGCCAAGACCCCTACAGGTCGAGCTACACCTTC
TRBJ1-2 | NA | TRBD1 | TRBV28 | CASSLVRDRINYTF | TGTGCCAGCAGTTTAGTGCGGGACAGGATAAACTACACCTTC
TRBJ1-4 | NA | NA | TRBV10-2 | CASSDLGKLFF | TGCGCCAGCAGTGACCTTGGAAAACTGTTTTTT
TRBJ1-1 | NA | NA | TRBV7-9 | CASSLVGPLRAFF | TGTGCCAGCAGCTTAGTCGGACCCCTAAGAGCTTTCTTT
TRBJ1-4 | NA | NA | TRBV27 | CASSSGTTTEKLFF | TGTGCCAGCAGTTCCGGCACTACTACGGAAAAACTGTTTTTT
TRBJ2-7 | few | NA | TRBV4-1 | CASSQEGGIREQYF | TGCGCCAGCAGCCAAGAAGGCGGGATTAGGGAGCAGTACTTC
TRBJ1-2 | once | NA | TRBV29-1 | CSVPKGDYGYTF | TGCAGCGTTCCTAAAGGGGACTATGGCTACACCTTC
TRBJ2-1 | few | NA | TRBV2 | CASGQVYNEQFF | TGTGCCAGCGGACAAGTCTACAATGAGCAGTTCTTC
TRBJ1-1 | NA | NA | TRBV5-6 | CASSLGQEEAFF | TGTGCCAGCAGCTTGGGGCAGGAGGAGGCTTTCTTT
TRBJ2-5 | NA | TRBD2 | TRBV2 | CASSEGAGGPSGTQYF | TGTGCCAGCTCCGAAGGGGCGGGGGGGCCGTCTGGGACCCAGTACTTC
TRBJ2-5 | NA | TRBD2 | TRBV15 | CATSRTSRETQYF | TGTGCCACCAGCCGGACTAGCCGGGAGACCCAGTACTTC
TRBJ2-2 | NA | NA | TRBV7-9 | CASRFEGTTGLFF | TGTGCCAGCAGATTCGAGGGGACGACAGGCCTGTTTTTT
TRBJ2-5 | NA | TRBD2 | TRBV15 | CATSNQRGQETQYF | TGTGCCACCAGCAACCAGCGGGGACAAGAGACCCAGTACTTC
TRBJ1-6 | NA | TRBD1 | TRBV10-2 | CASSDRGRDKFSPLHF | TGCGCCAGCAGCGACAGGGGGCGAGACAAGTTCTCACCCCTCCACTTT
TRBJ2-5 | NA | TRBD1 | TRBV9 | CASSLPRTGGEVETQYF | TGTGCCAGCAGCTTACCCCGCACAGGGGGCGAGGTAGAGACCCAGTACTTC
TRBJ2-2 | NA | NA | TRBV27 | CASSLYQGVGGELFF | TGTGCCAGCAGTTTATATCAGGGAGTTGGCGGGGAGCTGTTTTTT
TRBJ2-3 | NA | NA | TRBV15 | CATSSVNTDTQYF | TGTGCCACCAGCAGCGTAAACACAGATACGCAGTATTTT
TRBJ2-5 | NA | NA | TRBV10-3 | CAISESDYKETQYF | TGTGCCATCAGTGAGTCGGACTATAAAGAGACCCAGTACTTC
TRBJ1-1 | NA | NA | TRBV7-2 | CASSLRPPLNTEAFF | TGTGCCAGCAGCTTGAGGCCTCCGCTGAACACTGAAGCTTTCTTT
TRBJ2-1 | few | TRBD2 | TRBV29-1 | CSVEGAGGLYNEQFF | TGCAGCGTTGAAGGGGCGGGGGGGCTTTACAATGAGCAGTTCTTC
TRBJ1-1 | NA | NA | TRBV7-9 | CASSLAQGGAEAFF | TGTGCCAGCAGCTTAGCGCAGGGCGGGGCTGAAGCTTTCTTT
TRBJ1-5 | NA | NA | TRBV19 | CASSARAGGQPQHF | TGTGCCAGTAGTGCCCGGGCGGGAGGTCAGCCCCAGCATTTT
TRBJ2-7 | few | NA | TRBV5-1 | CASSPTGKLDEQYF | TGCGCCAGCAGCCCCACAGGGAAGCTCGACGAGCAGTACTTC